This TCR beta chain originates from a study of T cells in Graves' hyperthyroidism and ophthalmopathy. Findings of the study overall: Stable hyperthyroidism and ophthalmopathy were separated using 13 V-J signatures.

RNA transcripts gave rise to amplified TCR beta CDR3 regions. First-round RT-PCR with HTBI primers amplified the TCR CDR3 region. MiXCR, applied by TCRdb to the multiplex PCR reads, yields one record per CDR3 protein. There are approximately 600,000 distinct CDR3 sequences in the sample; less than 25% occur only once, and roughly 30% lies in the top ten. This clonotype was picked up a small number of times. Its antigen remains unidentified. The V gene lost 2 bases and the J gene lost 6 bases, with 5 bases spanning the gap. Germline V gives CDR1 SGHRS, CDR2 YFSETQ. The CDR3 totals 12 residues. The genes are TRBV5-1 and TRBJ1-4; D is undetermined. This clonotype originated in a man aged 30-40 years with Graves' ophthalmopathy. Sequencing was performed on blood. CDR3 coding DNA: TGCGCCAGCAGCTTCGGGGATGAAAAACTGTTTTTT. Amino acid sequence: CASSFGDEKLFF.